This T cell receptor beta chain was obtained from a study of identical twins. General observations from the study: Abundant cord blood beta clonotypes carried fewer insertions; memory repertoires showed none. It was out-of-frame TCR alpha sharing in monozygotic twins that models underestimated.

In germline, CDR1 is MGHDK, CDR2 SYGVNS. This CDR3 has 15 residues. The trim removed 2 bases at V and 4 bases at J, leaving 6 bases unmatched. Worth noting for this clonotype: The antigen remains unidentified.

Healthy Caucasians provided all donations. TCRdb ran MiXCR on the 5' RACE reads and lists one entry per CDR3 protein. The data contain 450,000 to 650,000 distinct CDR3 sequences, nearly 15% of them singletons. This same sample was also taken into another study, of yellow fever vaccine responses in identical twins.

The chain recombines TRBV25-1 with TRBJ1-2; 8 bases agree with TRBD1. What was sequenced was CD4+ T cells sorted from blood. This TCR was sampled from a woman under 30 in good health. This CDR3 reads CASSEGTGRGYGYTF. DNA for the CDR3: TGTGCCAGCAGTGAAGGGACAGGACGGGGCTATGGCTACACCTTC.